Listed here are 6 T cell receptor beta chains from one sample, sequenced in a study of OX40 agonist ivuxolimab in advanced cancers. The library was generated by the immunoSEQ multiplex PCR assay. TCRdb stores this immuneACCESS table with in-frame sequences only. Part of the clones is absent; in the studies checked, under half of the shortfall reflects unresolved V genes, and no reason is known for the rest. A total of about 46,000 clones appear in this sample, more than 75% of them only once. About 11% of the sample belongs to the ten largest clones. The source material was CD4+ or CD8+ T cells sorted from blood, sampled in a trial of the OX40 agonist ivuxolimab. These receptor sequences come from an adult with an advanced solid tumor such as melanoma, head and neck, liver or kidney cancer.

V is TRBV19 and J is TRBJ2-1, with 8 bases aligning to TRBD1. V trimming: 4 bases; J trimming: 2 bases; junction bases outside the gene matches: 4. This CDR3 is 15 amino acids long. Germline CDR1 LNHDA, CDR2 SQIVND (reference sequence). This CDR3 is CASSRPGQAYNEQFF. The CDR3 bases are TGTGCCAGTAGTAGACCGGGACAGGCCTACAATGAGCAGTTCTTC.

The V gene is TRBV6-1, the J gene TRBJ1-5, with D unresolved. Germline lookup yields CDR1 MNHNS and CDR2 SASEGT. Trimming left V 4 bases short and J 2 bases short, with 12 bases between. The CDR3 length is 15 residues. The CDR3, as DNA: TGTGCCAGCAGTGGGGTGCAATGGGGCAATCAGCCCCAGCATTTT. It translates to CASSGVQWGNQPQHF.

The rearrangement joins TRBV6-5 to TRBJ2-7, with D unclear. V dropped 6 bases and J dropped 0 bases, with 12 bases sitting between them. Germline V CDR1 and CDR2: MNHEY, SVGAGI. The CDR3 contains 14 residues. CDR3 sequence reads: CASSQGGNSYEQYF. The CDR3 DNA is TGTGCCAGCAGCCAAGGTGGGAACTCCTACGAGCAGTACTTC.

This chain uses TRBV4-3 with TRBJ2-3, with D possibly TRBD2 on 7 matching bases. This CDR3 is 17 amino acids long. The germline V gene encodes CDR1 LGHNA and CDR2 YSLEER. Trimming left V 1 base short and J 1 base short, with 15 bases between. CDR3 sequence reads: CASSQAGRAGGTDTQYF. In DNA, the CDR3 is TGCGCCAGCAGCCAAGCAGGGAGGGCAGGGGGCACAGATACGCAGTATTTT.

The chain couples TRBV19 to TRBJ2-1, with D perhaps TRBD1 (6 bases). The germline V gene has CDR1 LNHDA and CDR2 SQIVND (reference sequence). The CDR3 runs 12 residues. With 5 bases removed from V and 10 bases from J, the gap between germline ends came to 12 bases. The CDR3 here is CASSFGTLEQFF. The CDR3 region has the DNA TGTGCCAGTAGTTTCGGGACACTGGAGCAGTTCTTC.

CDR3 sequence reads: CASSLTKMNTEAFF. Here the CDR3 DNA reads TGTGCCAGCAGTTTGACAAAGATGAACACTGAAGCTTTCTTT. The chain employs TRBV27 and TRBJ1-1; no definite D call. Germline lookup yields CDR1 MNHEY and CDR2 SMNVEV (reference sequence). CDR3 length: 14 amino acids. Deletions cut 3 bases from V and 0 bases from J, with 8 bases between.